The clone carrying this TCR beta chain occurred many times. The target antigen is unknown. V dropped 0 bases and J dropped 4 bases, with 10 bases sitting between them. The length of the CDR3 is 14 residues. CDR1 is SGHDN, CDR2 FVKESK, per germline. Each CDR3 protein gets one entry after TCRdb re-called the PCR reads with MiXCR. Altogether 85,000 to 100,000 distinct CDR3 sequences are present, roughly 26% being singletons, with the ten largest covering approximately 0.91%. These data are taken from a study of molecular identifiers for immune sequencing clone quantification. Study-wide results and caveats: For effector cells, clones above 20 RNA copies held over 97% of molecules; for naive cells, under 1%.

Preparation of naive CD8 libraries involved roughly 18,000 to 1,100,000 sorted cells and 10%, 30% or 50% RNA. V is TRBV14 and J is TRBJ2-7; D uncertain. The sequence came from a human donor in good health. Some libraries in this study had Jurkat cell RNA spiked in. The sample was naive CD8+ T cells from blood, with Jurkat cell RNA spiked in. Subset specified: FACS-sorted CD8+CD4-CCR7+CD45RA+ naive T cells. The DNA of the CDR3 is TGTGCCAGCAGCCAAGAGTACAGCCCGTACGAGCAGTACTTC. Residues: CASSQEYSPYEQYF.